This entry lists 10 T cell receptor beta chains sequenced from one sample in a study of blood T cell repertoires in COVID-19. This table comes from immunoSEQ multiplex PCR, and its TCRdb copy is limited to in-frame clones, with some not included. The sample carries about 140,000 clones, about four fifths recorded once. Sequenced sample: peripheral blood. These receptors originate from a human donor in a cohort sampled during active COVID-19.

This chain links TRBV4-1 with TRBJ1-1, with 11 bases aligning to TRBD1. CDR3 size: 15 residues. The germline gives CDR1 MGHRA, CDR2 YSYEKL. J was trimmed by 4 bases and V by 0 bases; bases with no gene match: 1. CDR3 DNA sequence: TGCGCCAGCAGCCAAGATGGGACAGGGGGCACTGAAGCTTTCTTT. Protein product: CASSQDGTGGTEAFF.

The chain carries TRBV6-5 and TRBJ2-7; 8 nucleotides align to TRBD2. From germline, CDR1 is MNHEY and CDR2 SVGAGI. The CDR3 loop spans 14 amino acids. Trimming removed 5 bases from V and 0 bases from J; junction bases left unmatched: 3. As DNA, the CDR3 is TGTGCCAGCAGTAATAGCGGGGTCTCCTACGAGCAGTACTTC. Translated: CASSNSGVSYEQYF.

This rearrangement joins TRBV7-8 to TRBJ1-2, with a tentative D call TRBD1 (5 bases). Germline CDR1 reads SGHVS; CDR2 reads FQNEAQ. The CDR3 covers 16 residues. V lost 5 bases, J lost 0 bases, and 16 bases lay in between. The CDR3, as DNA: TGTGCCAGCAGCGCCCTGGCAGGGCAAACTAACTATGGCTACACCTTC. As protein: CASSALAGQTNYGYTF.

The chain combines TRBV7-7 with TRBJ2-5; D gene unclear. Germline-derived CDR1 and CDR2 are SSHAT and FNYEAQ (reference sequence). The CDR3 sequence is 11 residues long. V lost 4 bases and J 4 bases, leaving 4 bases between the germline ends. The CDR3 here is CASSSGETQYF. CDR3 DNA: TGTGCCAGCAGCTCAGGAGAGACCCAGTACTTC. The whole variable domain, remainder taken from reference TRBV7-7 and TRBJ2-5, is GAGVSQSPRYKVTKRGQDVTLRCDPISSHATLYWYQQALGQGPEFLTYFNYEAQPDKSGLPSDRFSAERPEGSISTLTIQRTEQRDSAMYRCASSSGETQYFGPGTRLLVL.

The gene calls are TRBV5-1 and TRBJ1-1; D call uncertain. Looked up from germline, CDR1 is SGHRS and CDR2 is YFSETQ. The ends were cut back, 5 bases at V and 0 bases at J, with 11 bases in the middle. The CDR3 spans 14 residues. The CDR3 region has the DNA TGCGCCAGCAGTTCACAGCAAATGAACACTGAAGCTTTCTTT. Amino acids: CASSSQQMNTEAFF.

V and J are TRBV6-2 or TRBV6-3 and TRBJ2-2; the match to TRBD2 covers 9 bases. The CDR3 loop spans 16 amino acids. With V trimmed by 0 bases and J by 6 bases, 5 bases remained unmatched. Germline lookup yields CDR1 MNHEY and CDR2 SVGEGT. DNA for the CDR3: TGTGCCAGCAGTTACTCAGCTAGCGGGGTTGCCGGGGAGCTGTTTTTT. Translating gives CASSYSASGVAGELFF.

V is TRBV28 and J is TRBJ2-1; 8 bases align to TRBD2. CDR1 and CDR2 from the germline V gene are MDHEN and SYDVKM. The CDR3 runs to 15 residues. The V and J ends lost 4 bases and 3 bases, in that order; junction bases with no gene match: 5. CDR3 protein: CASSSPGTSYNEQFF. CDR3 bases: TGTGCCAGCAGTTCTCCCGGGACTAGCTACAATGAGCAGTTCTTC.

The chain couples TRBV7-2 to TRBJ2-7; 11 bases are shared with TRBD2. Germline assignment: CDR1 SGHTA and CDR2 FQGNSA. The CDR3 extends over 17 amino acids. V dropped 5 bases and J dropped 3; count of bases not matched to a gene: 12. The CDR3 DNA reads TGTGCCAGCAGCCCCTTCGGGACTAGCGGAACAAGCTACGAGCAGTACTTC. Protein sequence: CASSPFGTSGTSYEQYF.

For the CDR3, the DNA is TGTGCCAGCAGCCAATTACTAGCGGGAGGGACGAACACCGGGGAGCTGTTTTTT. Translating it yields CASSQLLAGGTNTGELFF. The chain recombines TRBV4-2 with TRBJ2-2, with 13 bases identical to TRBD2. From germline, CDR1 is LGHNA and CDR2 YNFKEQ. Trimming took 2 bases from V and 0 from J; bases not matched to a gene: 3. CDR3 length: 18 residues.

V and J are TRBV29-1 and TRBJ2-5; 8 bases map to TRBD2. Germline V gene data show CDR1 as SQVTM and CDR2 as ANQGSEA. This CDR3 comprises 16 residues. V shed 6 bases, J shed 1 base, and the junction held 13 bases outside the gene matches. DNA for the CDR3: TGCAGCGTCGATGCCGGGGGGGGCCTAGCCCAAGAGACCCAGTACTTC. This gives the protein CSVDAGGGLAQETQYF.